Included here is one T cell receptor beta chain sequence, with context. The record originates from a study of PD-1 blockade in classical Hodgkin lymphoma. Sequenced by immunoSEQ multiplex PCR; TCRdb stores in-frame clones only, minus some. The table includes 20,000 to 25,000 clones, less than 75% detected once. CDR1 is GTSNPN and CDR2 is SVGIG in the germline V gene (reference sequence). The ends were cut back, 4 bases at V and 1 base at J, with 7 bases in the middle. This CDR3 comprises 12 residues. Time point meaning: cycle 4 day 1 (C4D1), after 6 weeks of nivolumab. Every patient had relapsed following autologous stem cell transplantation, and cohorts differed in brentuximab vedotin exposure. Out of thawed PBMCs, magnetic negative selection purified CD4+ T cells.

The sample here was CD4+ T cells from blood, taken before the fourth cycle of nivolumab. This sequence was found in a human donor with classical Hodgkin lymphoma. The chain is built from TRBV30 and TRBJ1-1; no clear D gene. CDR3: CAWNQENTEAFF. The CDR3 DNA reads TGTGCCTGGAATCAAGAGAACACTGAAGCTTTCTTT.